A selection of T cell receptor beta chains follows, all from one sample in a study of Graves' ophthalmopathy and Graves' hyperthyroidism. Via MiXCR, TCRdb re-called the multiplex PCR reads, giving one row per CDR3 protein. The table has hundreds of thousands of distinct CDR3 sequences, approximately 21% seen once. Sequencing was performed on peripheral blood. Every receptor here comes from a woman younger than 30 with stable Graves' hyperthyroidism. The CDR3 runs from the conserved cysteine through the conserved F or W. A D gene is named only where the DNA matches it firmly. Clone size is shown for a subset of rows, as once, few, many or a class of expanded clone.

V	J	size	D	DNA	CDR3
TRBV28	TRBJ2-7	.	.	TGTGCCAGCAGTCTTGGGAGCTCCCCTACGAAGCAGTACTTC	CASSLGSSPTKQYF
TRBV5-4	TRBJ2-5	many	.	TGTGCCAGCACACCGGGACGAACGCGGGAGACCCAGTACTTC	CASTPGRTRETQYF
TRBV5-4	TRBJ2-7	few	.	TGTGCCAGCAGGGGCCCCCCGGGGGCGGAGCAGTACTTC	CASRGPPGAEQYF
TRBV2	TRBJ1-2	.	.	TGTGCCAGCAGTTACACGGGGGTGGTGGGTTATGGCTACACCTTC	CASSYTGVVGYGYTF
TRBV4-1	TRBJ1-6	many	.	TGCGCCAGCAGCCCATCTGATACGGGTGTTGGGTATAATTCACCCCTCCACTTT	CASSPSDTGVGYNSPLHF
TRBV6-1	TRBJ2-7	many	TRBD2	TGTGCCAGCAGTGAAGCTACTAGCGCCAACTACGAGCAGTACTTC	CASSEATSANYEQYF
TRBV18	TRBJ2-7	many	TRBD2	TGTGCCAGCTCACCCCCTGGGGAGGGCCACTACGAGCAGTACTTC	CASSPPGEGHYEQYF
TRBV5-6	TRBJ2-5	.	.	TGTGCCAGCAGCTCACGGGCAAAAGAGACCCAGTACTTC	CASSSRAKETQYF
TRBV11-3	TRBJ2-5	.	TRBD1	TGTGCCAGCAGCTTAGAGGGGACAGGGACAGAGACCCAGTACTTC	CASSLEGTGTETQYF
TRBV12-3/TRBV12-4	TRBJ2-7	once	.	TGTGCCAGCAGCTCTCGCCTTGAGGGCGAGCAGTACTTC	CASSSRLEGEQYF
TRBV2	TRBJ2-5	many	TRBD2	TGTGCCAGCAGGGGGGGGACGAGCGTGGTTGAGACCCAGTACTTC	CASRGGTSVVETQYF